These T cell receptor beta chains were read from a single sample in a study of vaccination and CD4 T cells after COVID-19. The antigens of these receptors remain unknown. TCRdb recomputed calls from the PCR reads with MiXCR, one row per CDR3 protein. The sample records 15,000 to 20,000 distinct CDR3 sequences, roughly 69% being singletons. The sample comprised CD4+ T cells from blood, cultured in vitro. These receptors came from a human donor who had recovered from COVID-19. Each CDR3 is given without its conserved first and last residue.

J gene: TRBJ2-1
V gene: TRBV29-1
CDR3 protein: SVWTAGTRSFDEQF

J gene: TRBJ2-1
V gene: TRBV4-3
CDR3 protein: ASSQEGVGRSYNEQF

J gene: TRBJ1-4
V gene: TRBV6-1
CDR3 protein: ASGTGGDEKLF

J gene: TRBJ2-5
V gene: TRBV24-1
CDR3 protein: ATSDSFRAGETQY

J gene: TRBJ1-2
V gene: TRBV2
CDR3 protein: ASSELGYGYT

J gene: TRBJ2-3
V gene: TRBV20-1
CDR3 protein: SARGLQGRLRDTQY

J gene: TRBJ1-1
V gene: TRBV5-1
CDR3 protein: ASSSTFDVNTEAF

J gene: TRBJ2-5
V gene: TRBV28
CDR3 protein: ASKPGQGFEETQY

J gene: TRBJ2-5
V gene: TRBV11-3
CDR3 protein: ASSLVLSGETQY

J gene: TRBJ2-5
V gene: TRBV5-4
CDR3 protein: ASSLGQALEKTQY

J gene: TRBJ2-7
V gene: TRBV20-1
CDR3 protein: SASDSFIYEQY

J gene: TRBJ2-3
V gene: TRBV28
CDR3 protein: ALRLAGGRTQY

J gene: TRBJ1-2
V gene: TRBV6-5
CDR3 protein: ASSSPTGGTYGYT

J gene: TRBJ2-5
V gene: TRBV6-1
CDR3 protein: AVHLSGQETQY

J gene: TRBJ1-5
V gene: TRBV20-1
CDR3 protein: SASQNNQPQH

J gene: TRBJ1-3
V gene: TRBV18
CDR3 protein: ASSLDRTLRVSGNAIY

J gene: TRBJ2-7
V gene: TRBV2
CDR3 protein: ASSERTGNYEQY

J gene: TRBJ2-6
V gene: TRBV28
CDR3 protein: ASSQTTAGANVLT

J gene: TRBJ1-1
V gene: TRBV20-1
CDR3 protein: SARSGIPEAF

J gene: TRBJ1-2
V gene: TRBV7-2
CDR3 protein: ASSLNRANYGYT